These 11 T cell receptor beta chains were sequenced from one sample in a study of CD8 T cells in Susac syndrome. RNA amounts of roughly 0.5 to 1 ug underwent reverse transcription with random hexamers. Each CDR3 protein is one row after TCRdb ran MiXCR on the immunoSEQ multiplex PCR reads. The sample carries approximately 150,000 distinct CDR3 sequences, less than 95% recorded once. Input material: CD4+ T cells from PBMCs. These receptors were collected from a human donor in good health.

The gene calls are TRBV12-3 or TRBV12-4 and TRBJ2-3; a weak D match, TRBD1 (5 bases). This CDR3 contains 15 residues. The V and J ends lost 6 bases and 1 base respectively, with 14 bases between them. This chain's CDR3 is CASSLESRGTDTQYF. In DNA, the CDR3 is TGTGCCAGCAGCCTGGAGAGCAGGGGCACAGATACGCAGTATTTT.

The gene calls are TRBV14 and TRBJ2-3, with 8 bases identical to TRBD1. With V trimmed by 3 bases and J by 9 bases, 11 bases remained unmatched. The CDR3 has 15 amino acids. Germline V gives CDR1 SGHDN, CDR2 FVKESK. CDR3 region: CASSHRNTGGRTQYF. The CDR3 coding sequence is TGTGCCAGCAGCCACCGAAACACAGGGGGGAGAACGCAGTATTTT.

The chain links TRBV29-1 to TRBJ2-7, with 10 nucleotides matching TRBD2. Germline loops: CDR1 SQVTM, CDR2 ANQGSEA. This CDR3 has 13 residues. V shed 4 bases, J shed 5 bases, and the junction held 5 bases outside the gene matches. The CDR3 DNA reads as TGCAGCGTTGCCCCCGGGACTAGCGACGAGCAGTACTTC. Its protein is CSVAPGTSDEQYF.

The chain has TRBV10-3 and TRBJ2-3, with unresolved D. Deletions cut 3 bases from V and 8 bases from J, with 9 bases between. Germline V CDR1 and CDR2: ENHRY, SYGVKD. CDR3 length: 12 residues. Written as DNA, the CDR3 is TGTGCCATCAGTGAAAAGGGTGTTACGCAGTATTTT. Translation gives CAISEKGVTQYF.

This clonotype was picked up one time. V and J are TRBV6-6 and TRBJ2-7, with 12 bases matching TRBD2. CDR1 is MNHNY and CDR2 is SVGAGI in the germline V gene (reference sequence). J was trimmed by 2 bases and V by 8 bases; bases with no gene match: 7. This CDR3 is built from 15 residues. In DNA form, the CDR3 reads TGTGCCAGCTCCCGTCTAGCGGGAGGGCCCTACGAGCAGTACTTC. Translated: CASSRLAGGPYEQYF.

This rearrangement joins TRBV4-1 to TRBJ2-4, with D unresolved. The CDR3 has 16 residues. Trimming removed 4 bases from V and 3 bases from J, with 16 bases in between. Looked up from germline, CDR1 is MGHRA and CDR2 is YSYEKL. The CDR3 spells CASSPLWGDGKNIQYF. Here the CDR3 DNA reads TGCGCCAGCAGCCCCTTATGGGGTGACGGCAAAAACATTCAGTACTTC.

This chain joins TRBV7-9 and TRBJ2-2; D assignment may be TRBD1 or TRBD2 (6 bases each). This CDR3 has 15 residues. V was trimmed by 7 bases and J by 5 bases, leaving 17 bases between them. CDR1 SEHNR and CDR2 FQNEAQ come from the germline V gene (reference sequence). CDR3 bases: TGTGCCAGCAAAACAGGCGGGACACCTACCGGGGAGCTGTTTTTT. Protein: CASKTGGTPTGELFF.

The gene calls are TRBV5-5 and TRBJ2-1, with 8 bases that match TRBD2. The V segment lost 1 base and the J segment 10 bases; nucleotides outside the gene matches: 10. Germline loops: CDR1 SGHKS, CDR2 YYEKEE (reference sequence). CDR3 length: 15 residues. CDR3 region: CASSLRSGRLTEQFF. For the CDR3, the DNA is TGTGCCAGCAGCTTGCGGAGCGGGAGACTAACGGAGCAGTTCTTC.

The chain recombines TRBV9 with TRBJ2-7; D may be TRBD1 (6 bases). The V end lost 2 bases, the J end lost 3 bases, and 12 bases lay between the germline ends. Germline loops: CDR1 SGDLS, CDR2 YYNGEE. The CDR3 has 14 residues. CDR3 coding DNA: TGTGCCAGCAGCGTCGGCAGGGGAATCTACGAGCAGTACTTC. The encoded protein is CASSVGRGIYEQYF.

The CDR3 here is CSATRSPENQPQHF. The CDR3, as DNA: TGCAGTGCTACCCGGTCGCCAGAAAATCAGCCCCAGCATTTT. The V and J genes are TRBV20-1 and TRBJ1-5, with D uncertain. CDR3 size: 14 residues. Per germline, CDR1 DFQATT and CDR2 SNEGSKA (reference sequence). V was clipped by 4 bases and J by 4 bases, with 14 bases between them.

The chain is built from TRBV2 and TRBJ2-4, with 7 nucleotides matching TRBD1. Trimming cost V 7 bases and J 7 bases; bases outside gene matches: 7. Germline CDR1 is SNHLY and CDR2 is FYNNEI. CDR3 length equals 13 residues. CDR3 amino acids: CASMRGLGNIQYF. The CDR3 nucleotides are TGTGCCAGCATGAGGGGGCTAGGGAACATTCAGTACTTC.